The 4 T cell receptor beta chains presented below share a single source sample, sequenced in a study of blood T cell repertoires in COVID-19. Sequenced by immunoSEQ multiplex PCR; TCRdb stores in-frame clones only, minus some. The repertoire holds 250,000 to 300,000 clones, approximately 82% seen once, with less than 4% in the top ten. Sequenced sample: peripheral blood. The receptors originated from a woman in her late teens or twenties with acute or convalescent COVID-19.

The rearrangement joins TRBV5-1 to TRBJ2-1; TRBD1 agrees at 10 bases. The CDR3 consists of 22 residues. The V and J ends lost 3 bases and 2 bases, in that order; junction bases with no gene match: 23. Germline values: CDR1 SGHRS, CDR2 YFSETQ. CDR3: CASSSSRVEGQGLIWAYNEQFF. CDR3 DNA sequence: TGCGCCAGCAGCTCCTCCCGCGTGGAGGGACAGGGGTTAATTTGGGCCTACAATGAGCAGTTCTTC.

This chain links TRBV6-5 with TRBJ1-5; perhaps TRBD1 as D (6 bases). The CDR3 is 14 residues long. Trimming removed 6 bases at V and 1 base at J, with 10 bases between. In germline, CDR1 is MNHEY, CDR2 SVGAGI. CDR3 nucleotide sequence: TGTGCCAGCAGGTTACAGGGAAGCAATCAGCCCCAGCATTTT. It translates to CASRLQGSNQPQHF.

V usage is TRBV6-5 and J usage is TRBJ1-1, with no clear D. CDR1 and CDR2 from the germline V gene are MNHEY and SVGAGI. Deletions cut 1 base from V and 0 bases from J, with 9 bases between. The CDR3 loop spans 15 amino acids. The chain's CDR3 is CASSYFRELNTEAFF. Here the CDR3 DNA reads TGTGCCAGCAGTTACTTTCGGGAGTTGAACACTGAAGCTTTCTTT.

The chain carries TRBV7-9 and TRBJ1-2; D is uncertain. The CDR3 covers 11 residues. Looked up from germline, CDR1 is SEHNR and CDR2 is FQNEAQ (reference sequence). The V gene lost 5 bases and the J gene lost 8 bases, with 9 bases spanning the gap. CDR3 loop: CASSLEAGYTF. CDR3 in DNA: TGTGCCAGCAGCCTCGAGGCGGGCTACACCTTC.